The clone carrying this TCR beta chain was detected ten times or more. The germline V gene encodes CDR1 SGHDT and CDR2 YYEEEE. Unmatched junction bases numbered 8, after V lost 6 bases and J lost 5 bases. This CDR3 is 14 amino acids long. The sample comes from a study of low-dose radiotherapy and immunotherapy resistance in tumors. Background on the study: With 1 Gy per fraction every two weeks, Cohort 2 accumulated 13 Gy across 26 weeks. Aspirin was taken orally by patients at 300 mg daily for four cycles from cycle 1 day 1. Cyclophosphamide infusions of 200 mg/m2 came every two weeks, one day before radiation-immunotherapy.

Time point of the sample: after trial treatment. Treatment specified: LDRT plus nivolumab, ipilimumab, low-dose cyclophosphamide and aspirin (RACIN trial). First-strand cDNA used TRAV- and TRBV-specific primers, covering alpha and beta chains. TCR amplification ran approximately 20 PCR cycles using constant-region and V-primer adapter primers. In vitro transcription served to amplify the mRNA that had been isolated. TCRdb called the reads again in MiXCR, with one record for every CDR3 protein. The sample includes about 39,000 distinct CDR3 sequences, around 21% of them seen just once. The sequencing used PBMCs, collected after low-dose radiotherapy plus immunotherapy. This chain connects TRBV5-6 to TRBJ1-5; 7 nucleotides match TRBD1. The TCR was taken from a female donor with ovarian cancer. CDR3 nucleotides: TGTGCCAGCAACCCATGGACAGGACATCAGCCCCAGCATTTT. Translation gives CASNPWTGHQPQHF.